This TCR beta chain comes out of a study of cytomegalovirus exposure and HLA in healthy donors. The overall study: Some 87 million unique TCRs from HLA-typed donors were held in an early release of data. Study-wide results and caveats: Donor immune exposure was known only as CMV serostatus.

Researchers ran the PCR with 60 Vbeta and 13 Jbeta primers. Clones were read by immunoSEQ multiplex PCR, and TCRdb kept only the in-frame ones, dropping some. The sample carries some 150,000 clones, 60% to 85% recorded once. About this clone: Its antigen remains unknown.

This CDR3 is 14 amino acids long. The germline CDR1 and CDR2 sequences are MDHEN and SYDVKM. This chain links TRBV28 with TRBJ2-5, with a tentative D call TRBD1 (6 bases). The J call may not be correct, given that the DNA end is closer to TRBJ2-7. The receptor comes from a female donor in good health and CMV-seronegative. Sample: PBMCs. The CDR3 reads CASSLPGASYEQYF. In DNA form, the CDR3 reads TGTGCCAGCAGTTTGCCAGGGGCCTCCTACGAGCAGTACTTC.